The next 13 T cell receptor beta chains were all read from a single sample in a study of molecular identifiers for immune sequencing clone quantification. TCRdb independently ran MiXCR on the PCR reads; one entry per CDR3 protein. The sample consists of about 68,000 distinct CDR3 sequences, 15% to 20% of them appearing once. Input material: naive CD8+ T cells from blood, with Jurkat cell RNA spiked in. Documented subset: FACS-sorted CD8+CD4-CCR7+CD45RA+ naive T cells. These receptors came from a human donor in good health. Some libraries in this study had Jurkat cell RNA spiked in.

This clonotype was observed a handful of times. The genes are TRBV7-9 and TRBJ1-5, with D perhaps TRBD1 (5 bases). Trimming took 5 bases from V and 6 from J, leaving 14 bases between them. This CDR3 is built from 14 residues. CDR1 and CDR2 from the germline V gene are SEHNR and FQNEAQ (reference sequence). The CDR3 sequence is CASSPSRGSQPQHF. The CDR3, as DNA: TGTGCCAGCAGCCCATCTAGGGGCAGTCAGCCCCAGCATTTT.

J is TRBJ2-7 and V is TRBV5-1; 9 bases map to TRBD1. V was pared by 2 bases and J by 3 bases, with 9 bases of the junction left unmatched. Per the germline V gene, CDR1 is SGHRS and CDR2 is YFSETQ. This CDR3 has 16 residues. The CDR3 DNA sequence: TGCGCCAGCAGCTTTGCTCCCGGGACAGGGTACTACGAGCAGTACTTC. This codes for CASSFAPGTGYYEQYF.

As regards this clonotype: This clone may be a read error of a much larger clone one base away. The chain uses TRBV19 and TRBJ2-2; the D is unclear. The CDR3 covers 12 residues. Trimming took off 6 bases at V and 6 bases at J, with 8 bases between the two ends. CDR1 and CDR2 from the germline V gene are LNHDA and SQIVND (reference sequence). CDR3: CASSTKSGELFF. The CDR3, as DNA: TGTGCCAGTAGCACTAAGTCCGGGGAGCTGTTTTTT.

This clonotype was seen at least ten times. This chain joins TRBV12-3 or TRBV12-4 and TRBJ2-1, with D tentatively TRBD2 (5 bases). Trimming stripped 6 bases from V and 7 bases from J, with 7 bases between. This CDR3 is built from 11 residues. The chain's CDR3 is CASSRGNEQFF. CDR3 DNA sequence: TGTGCCAGCAGCCGGGGAAATGAGCAGTTCTTC.

Ten or more counts support this clonotype. This chain joins TRBV28 and TRBJ2-4; the match to TRBD1 covers 8 bases. The CDR3 has 16 residues. J gave up 4 bases and V 6 bases, and 11 bases lay outside the gene matches. From germline, CDR1 is MDHEN and CDR2 SYDVKM. The CDR3 is CASSPTIRQGKNIQYF. CDR3 coding DNA: TGTGCCAGCAGCCCAACTATTAGACAGGGGAAAAACATTCAGTACTTC.

This clonotype occurred many times. The rearrangement uses TRBV7-8 and TRBJ2-2; D remains ambiguous. This CDR3 spans 13 amino acids. CDR1 SGHVS and CDR2 FQNEAQ come from the germline V gene. V was cut by 3 bases and J by 6 bases, with 8 bases left in between. DNA of the CDR3: TGTGCCAGCAGCTTCAATAGGGCCGGGGAGCTGTTTTTT. Residues: CASSFNRAGELFF.

This clonotype has at least ten counts. The chain uses TRBV27 and TRBJ1-5; D is ambiguous. Trimming removed 3 bases from V and 9 bases from J, with 9 bases in between. The CDR3 is made up of 12 amino acids. Germline V gene lookup returns CDR1 MNHEY and CDR2 SMNVEV (reference sequence). As DNA, the CDR3 is TGTGCCAGCAGTTTCCCCGGCCGGCCCCAGCATTTT. Amino acid sequence: CASSFPGRPQHF.

The sample holds one count of this clonotype. One end of the junction does not line up with germline, which may come from a read error. The chain recombines TRBV12-3 or TRBV12-4 with TRBJ2-3, with D hard to call. The length of the CDR3 is 14 residues. In DNA form, the CDR3 reads TGTACCAGCAGTCACAGCCTCCATGTGTCTGCGCAGTATTTT. Translation gives CTSSHSLHVSAQYF.

In its sample, this clonotype was seen many times. The CDR3 loop reads CSVDLRQDNYGYTF. CDR3 sequence (DNA): TGCAGCGTTGATCTCCGACAGGATAACTATGGCTACACCTTC. This chain connects TRBV29-1 to TRBJ1-2; D is perhaps TRBD1 (6 bases). The CDR3 is made up of 14 amino acids. Germline CDR1 and CDR2: SQVTM and ANQGSEA. V was clipped by 3 bases and J by 1 base, with 12 bases between them.

This chain connects TRBV27 to TRBJ1-3, with D unresolved. V shed 3 bases and J shed 0 bases, with 6 bases lying between them. This CDR3 is built from 14 residues. Germline CDR1 reads MNHEY; CDR2 reads SMNVEV (reference sequence). The CDR3 is CASSLSGSGNTIYF. The CDR3 coding sequence is TGTGCCAGCAGTTTGTCCGGCTCTGGAAACACCATATATTTT.

The table lists this clonotype with many counts. The chain links TRBV30 to TRBJ2-3; D gene uncertain. The germline V gene encodes CDR1 GTSNPN and CDR2 SVGIG (reference sequence). V lost 4 bases, J lost 2 bases, and 13 bases lay in between. The CDR3 spans 14 residues. The CDR3 nucleotides read TGTGCCTGGAAAAGGATAGGTATCACAGATACGCAGTATTTT. Protein: CAWKRIGITDTQYF.

On this clonotype: This sequence may be a read error, since a much larger clone differs from it by one base. The chain is built from TRBV7-8 and TRBJ1-1; D remains ambiguous. This CDR3 region has 13 residues. From germline, CDR1 is SGHVS and CDR2 FQNEAQ. Trimming pared 2 bases from V and 7 bases from J, leaving 11 bases between. CDR3: CASSLLLSNEAFF. The CDR3 DNA is TGTGCCAGCAGCTTATTGCTTTCCAATGAAGCTTTCTTT.

The rearrangement uses TRBV27 and TRBJ2-2; 7 bases align to TRBD1. After removal of 1 base from V and 4 bases from J, the junction contained 6 bases not matched to a gene. The CDR3 is 16 amino acids. Per germline, CDR1 MNHEY and CDR2 SMNVEV (reference sequence). This CDR3 reads CASSLLGQGVTGELFF. The CDR3 DNA reads as TGTGCCAGCAGTTTATTGGGTCAGGGGGTCACCGGGGAGCTGTTTTTT.